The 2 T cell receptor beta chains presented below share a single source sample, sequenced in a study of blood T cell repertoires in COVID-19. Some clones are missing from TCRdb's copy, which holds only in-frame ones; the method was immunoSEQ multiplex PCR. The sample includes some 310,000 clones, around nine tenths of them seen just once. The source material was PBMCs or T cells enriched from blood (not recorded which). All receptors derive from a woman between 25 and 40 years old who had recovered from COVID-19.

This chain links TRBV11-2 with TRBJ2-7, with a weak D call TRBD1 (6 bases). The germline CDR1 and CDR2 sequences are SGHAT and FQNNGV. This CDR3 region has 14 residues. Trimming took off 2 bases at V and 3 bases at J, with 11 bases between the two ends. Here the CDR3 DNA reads TGTGCCAGCAGCTTACCTGGACAGATCTACGAGCAGTACTTC. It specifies CASSLPGQIYEQYF. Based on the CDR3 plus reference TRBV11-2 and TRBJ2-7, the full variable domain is EAGVAQSPRYKIIEKRQSVAFWCNPISGHATLYWYQQILGQGPKLLIQFQNNGVVDDSQLPKDRFSAERLKGVDSTLKIQPAKLEDSAVYLCASSLPGQIYEQYFGPGTRLTVT.

The CDR3 sequence: CASSLGQGASVYTF. In DNA, the CDR3 is TGTGCCAGCAGTCTCGGACAGGGGGCGTCGGTCTACACCTTC. The chain carries TRBV6-5 and TRBJ1-2; TRBD1 aligns across 11 bases. The CDR3 is 14 amino acids. Germline CDR1 MNHEY, CDR2 SVGAGI. Trimming cost V 5 bases and J 10 bases; bases outside gene matches: 9.